Presented here are 15 T cell receptor beta chains from one specimen sequenced in a study of shared clonotypes between healthy human individuals. CD45RO negativity and positive selection for CCR7 defined naive CD8 cells, a population that excluded terminally differentiated effector memory CD45RA+ cells. Some clones are missing from TCRdb's copy, which holds only in-frame ones; the method was immunoSEQ multiplex PCR. The table shows 2 million or so clones, with roughly 95% occurring only once. Sequencing was carried out using naive CD8+ T cells sorted from blood. These receptors all stem from a man aged 18 to 30 in good health.

In its sample, this clone was seen once. The J gene is TRBJ2-5, the V gene TRBV7-2; TRBD1 is a possible D gene (5 bases). V was trimmed by 8 bases and J by 3 bases, leaving 25 bases between them. CDR1 SGHTA and CDR2 FQGNSA come from the germline V gene. CDR3 size: 17 residues. CDR3 amino acids: CASGFQPGQSREETQYF. CDR3 nucleotide sequence: TGTGCCAGCGGATTTCAACCAGGGCAGTCAAGGGAAGAGACCCAGTACTTC.

This clone has a single count. The chain carries TRBV28 and TRBJ1-5; TRBD1 matches 8 bases. The CDR3 runs 16 residues. V shed 6 bases, J shed 2 bases, and the junction held 9 bases outside the gene matches. CDR1 and CDR2 (germline): MDHEN, SYDVKM. The CDR3 DNA is TGTGCCAGCAGCCTAGGACAGGGTTTCGGCAATCAGCCCCAGCATTTT. This gives the protein CASSLGQGFGNQPQHF. Full variable domain (remainder filled in from reference TRBV28 and TRBJ1-5): DVKVTQSSRYLVKRTGEKVFLECVQDMDHENMFWYRQDPGLGLRLIYFSYDVKMKEKGDIPEGYSVSREKKERFSLILESASTNQTSMYLCASSLGQGFGNQPQHFGDGTRLSIL.

In DNA, the CDR3 is TGTGCCAGCAGTTTCTATTACGATACTGAAGCTTTCTTT. Translation gives CASSFYYDTEAFF. The chain employs TRBV27 and TRBJ1-1; no reliable D call. The CDR3 spans 13 residues. V was shortened by 3 bases and J by 5 bases, with 10 bases between the two germline ends. Germline lookup yields CDR1 MNHEY and CDR2 SMNVEV (reference sequence).

This chain uses TRBV4-3 with TRBJ2-7, with 7 bases matching TRBD1. Germline V gene lookup returns CDR1 LGHNA and CDR2 YSLEER. The J segment lost 1 base and the V segment lost 4 bases, leaving 4 bases of the junction unmatched. The CDR3 contains 14 residues. In DNA form, the CDR3 reads TGCGCCAGCAGCCTAGAACAGGGGTCCTACGAGCAGTACTTC. Its protein is CASSLEQGSYEQYF.

The genes are TRBV4-1 and TRBJ2-1; the D gene could be TRBD1 or TRBD2 (5 bases each). In germline, CDR1 is MGHRA, CDR2 YSYEKL. The ends were cut back, 0 bases at V and 10 bases at J, with 7 bases in the middle. CDR3 length: 12 residues. The CDR3 DNA follows: TGCGCCAGCAGCCAAGAGGGGACGGAGCAGTTCTTC. Translation: CASSQEGTEQFF.

This chain links TRBV10-1 with TRBJ2-7; maybe TRBD2 (6 bases). V gave up 6 bases and J gave up 6 bases, with 15 bases separating them. This CDR3 contains 13 residues. The germline V gene encodes CDR1 WNHNN and CDR2 SYGVQD (reference sequence). This chain's CDR3 is CASSAGPAGEQYF. DNA of the CDR3: TGCGCCAGCAGCGCCGGCCCAGCGGGCGAGCAGTACTTC.

The chain has TRBV11-2 and TRBJ2-3, with 8 nucleotides matching TRBD2. V lost 1 base, J lost 5 bases, and 8 bases stayed unmatched. Per germline, CDR1 SGHAT and CDR2 FQNNGV. The CDR3 totals 16 residues. CDR3: CASSLVGLEMGDTQYF. In nucleotides, the CDR3 is TGTGCCAGCAGCTTAGTGGGACTAGAGATGGGAGATACGCAGTATTTT. The variable domain in full, with the rest retrieved from reference TRBV11-2 and TRBJ2-3, is EAGVAQSPRYKIIEKRQSVAFWCNPISGHATLYWYQQILGQGPKLLIQFQNNGVVDDSQLPKDRFSAERLKGVDSTLKIQPAKLEDSAVYLCASSLVGLEMGDTQYFGPGTRLTVL.

The CDR3 spells CASSPSVGLAGYETQYF. For the CDR3, the DNA is TGTGCCAGCAGCCCGTCTGTGGGACTAGCGGGATATGAGACCCAGTACTTC. V and J are TRBV11-3 and TRBJ2-5; 13 bases map to TRBD2. Germline CDR1 and CDR2: SGHNT and YENEEA. The CDR3 is 17 amino acids. Germline trimming cut 5 bases from V and 5 bases from J; bases unmatched to any gene: 11.

This chain uses TRBV9 with TRBJ2-1, with D unresolved. Trimming removed 0 bases from V and 6 bases from J, with 10 bases in between. Germline assignment: CDR1 SGDLS and CDR2 YYNGEE. CDR3 size: 14 residues. The CDR3 sequence is CASSVAVSPNEQFF. CDR3 DNA sequence: TGTGCCAGCAGCGTAGCGGTGAGCCCCAATGAGCAGTTCTTC.

Concerning this clone: With only one base between it and a far larger clone, this is likely a read error. Additional DNA sequences in this sample encode the identical CDR3. The chain recombines TRBV5-1 with TRBJ2-7, with 10 bases identical to TRBD1. The CDR3 totals 15 residues. The V and J ends lost 4 bases and 3 bases, in that order; junction bases with no gene match: 7. Per the germline V gene, CDR1 is SGHRS and CDR2 is YFSETQ. Here the CDR3 DNA reads TGCGCCAGCAGCCTCGGGACAGGGGAAGGCTACGAGCAGTACTTC. It encodes CASSLGTGEGYEQYF.

This chain joins TRBV5-6 and TRBJ1-2; 10 bases align to TRBD1. CDR1 is SGHDT, CDR2 YYEEEE, per germline. This CDR3 has 14 residues. J gave up 4 bases and V 3 bases, and 3 bases lay outside the gene matches. This CDR3 reads CASSWGQGIYGYTF. CDR3 in DNA: TGTGCCAGCAGCTGGGGACAGGGGATCTATGGCTACACCTTC.

This chain joins TRBV7-9 and TRBJ2-7; 9 bases map to TRBD1. J lost 4 bases, V lost 4 bases, and 8 bases had no gene match. Germline V gene lookup returns CDR1 SEHNR and CDR2 FQNEAQ (reference sequence). The CDR3 consists of 15 residues. The CDR3 loop reads CASSSIDRGIYEQYF. The CDR3 nucleotides are TGTGCCAGCAGCTCCATCGACAGGGGGATATACGAGCAGTACTTC.

The rearrangement links TRBV19 to TRBJ1-5, with 10 bases identical to TRBD1. V shed 5 bases, J shed 0 bases, and the junction held 7 bases outside the gene matches. Germline CDR1 and CDR2: LNHDA and SQIVND (reference sequence). CDR3 size: 17 residues. CDR3 amino acids: CASSVDRGEVSNQPQHF. The CDR3 region has the DNA TGTGCCAGTAGTGTGGACAGGGGGGAGGTTAGCAATCAGCCCCAGCATTTT.

The V call is TRBV28, the J call TRBJ2-7; 9 nucleotides agree with TRBD1. In germline, CDR1 is MDHEN, CDR2 SYDVKM. The J segment lost 5 bases and the V segment lost 2 bases, leaving 4 bases of the junction unmatched. The CDR3 covers 14 residues. The CDR3: CASSLTGGSHEQYF. The CDR3 DNA reads as TGTGCCAGCAGTTTAACAGGGGGCAGCCACGAGCAGTACTTC.

CDR3 DNA sequence: TGTGCCAGCAGTGGGGGTGGGGGGCTACCCACTAGCACAGATACGCAGTATTTT. This translates into CASSGGGGLPTSTDTQYF. The chain employs TRBV25-1 and TRBJ2-3; D possibly uses TRBD1 or TRBD2 (6 bases each). The V gene's germline CDR1 is MGHDK and CDR2 SYGVNS. With 4 bases removed from V and 0 bases from J, the gap between germline ends came to 20 bases. CDR3 size: 18 residues.